This T cell receptor beta chain appears in the sequencing data of a study of shared clonotypes between healthy human individuals. CDR3 size: 14 residues. From germline, CDR1 is ENHRY and CDR2 SYGVKD. Trimming took 6 bases from V and 5 from J; bases not matched to a gene: 7. The assay ran at deep level. TCRdb keeps only in-frame clones here, not all; method: immunoSEQ multiplex PCR. The sample lists roughly 2,500,000 clones; 93% were seen once. The study, taken as a whole, reports: When naive CD4 clonotypes were compared across a few donors, 4% to 6.5% were shared.

As for this clone: What it recognizes is unknown.

HIV-negative, healthy adults without recent acute infections or vaccinations were the donors. Subsets obtained from CD4+ cells comprised CD45RA+ naive and CD45RA-negative memory cells. The source is a man aged 18-30 years in good health. Some clones in this sample may be carry-over from other donors' samples. The chain links TRBV10-3 to TRBJ1-1; 9 bases are shared with TRBD1. Sequencing was performed on naive CD4+ T cells from PBMCs. Subset of the sample: CD45RA+ positively selected. CDR3 sequence (DNA): TGTGCCATCAGAGGGACAGGGTTGGTAACTGAAGCTTTCTTT. This translates into CAIRGTGLVTEAFF.